Sequencing of this T cell receptor (beta chain) was carried out in a study of T-cell reconstitution after alpha-beta-depleted transplantation in children. Unique molecular identifiers were incorporated when the TCRbeta library was constructed. MiXCR, run by TCRdb on the PCR reads, gives a single entry per CDR3 protein. This table has around 410,000 distinct CDR3 sequences, 11% appearing once. This clonotype has only a few counts. The starting material was PBMCs from the stem cell graft donor, obtained from the stem cell graft. This TCR came from a human donor who donated a stem cell graft to a child with acute myeloid leukemia.

The CDR3 loop reads CATRLSTDTQYF. CDR3 DNA: TGTGCCACCCGGCTTAGCACAGATACGCAGTATTTT. V and J are TRBV4-2 and TRBJ2-3; D gene unclear. Between the trimmed V and J ends, which lost 10 bases and 0 bases, there was a span of 8 bases. The CDR3 is made up of 12 amino acids. Germline-derived CDR1 and CDR2 are LGHNA and YNFKEQ.